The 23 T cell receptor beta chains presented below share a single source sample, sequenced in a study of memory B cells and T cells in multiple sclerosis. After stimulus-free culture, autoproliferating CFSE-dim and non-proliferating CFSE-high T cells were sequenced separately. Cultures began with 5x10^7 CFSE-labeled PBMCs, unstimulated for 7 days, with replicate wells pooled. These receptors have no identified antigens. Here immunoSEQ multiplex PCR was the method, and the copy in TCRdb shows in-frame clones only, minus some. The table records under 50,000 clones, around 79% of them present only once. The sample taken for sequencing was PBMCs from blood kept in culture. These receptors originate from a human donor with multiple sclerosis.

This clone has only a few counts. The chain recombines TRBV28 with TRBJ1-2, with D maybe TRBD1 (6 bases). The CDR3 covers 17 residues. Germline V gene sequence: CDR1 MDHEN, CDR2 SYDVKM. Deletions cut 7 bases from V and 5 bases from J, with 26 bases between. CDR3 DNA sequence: TGTGCCAGCACCCCACAGGGAGTAGTGATAGGGTTTTATGGCTACACCTTC. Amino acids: CASTPQGVVIGFYGYTF.

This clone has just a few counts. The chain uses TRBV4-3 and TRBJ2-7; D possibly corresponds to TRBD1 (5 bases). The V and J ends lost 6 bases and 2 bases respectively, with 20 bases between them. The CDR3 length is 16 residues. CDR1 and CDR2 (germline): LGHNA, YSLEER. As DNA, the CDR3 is TGCGCCAGCAGTCCCAGTTACCCAGGGATAGCCTACGAGCAGTACTTC. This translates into CASSPSYPGIAYEQYF.

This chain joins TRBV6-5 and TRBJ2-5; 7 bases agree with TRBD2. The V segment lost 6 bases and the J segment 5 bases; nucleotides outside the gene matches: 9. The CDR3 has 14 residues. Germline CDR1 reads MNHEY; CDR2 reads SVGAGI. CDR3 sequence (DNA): TGTGCCAGCAGCCCCGAGGGGAGGGCTGAGACCCAGTACTTC. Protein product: CASSPEGRAETQYF.

CDR3 nucleotides: TGTGCTAGTGGTTTGGTACTCGGCAGGAACACTGAAGCTTTCTTT. Its protein is CASGLVLGRNTEAFF. This chain uses TRBV12-5 with TRBJ1-1; D not certain. V was pared by 0 bases and J by 1 base, with 9 bases between. The V gene's germline CDR1 is LGHNT and CDR2 FRNRAP. The CDR3 totals 15 residues.

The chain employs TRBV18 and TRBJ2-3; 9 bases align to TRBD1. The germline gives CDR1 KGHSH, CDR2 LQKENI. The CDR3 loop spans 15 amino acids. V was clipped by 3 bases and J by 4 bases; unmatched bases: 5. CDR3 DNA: TGTGCCAGCTCACCGGAGACAGGGGGGGCAGATACGCAGTATTTT. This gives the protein CASSPETGGADTQYF.

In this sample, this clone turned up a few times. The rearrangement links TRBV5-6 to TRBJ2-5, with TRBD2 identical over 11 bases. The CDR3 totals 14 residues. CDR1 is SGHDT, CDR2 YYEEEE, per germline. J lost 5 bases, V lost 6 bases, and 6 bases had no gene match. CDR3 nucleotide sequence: TGTGCCAGCACCCGACTAGCGGGGAGGGAGACCCAGTACTTC. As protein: CASTRLAGRETQYF.

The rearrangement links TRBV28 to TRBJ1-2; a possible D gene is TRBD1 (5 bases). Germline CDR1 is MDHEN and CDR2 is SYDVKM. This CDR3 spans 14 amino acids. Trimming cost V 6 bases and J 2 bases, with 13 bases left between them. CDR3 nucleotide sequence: TGTGCCAGCAGCGGGGCGGTCGCCAACTATGGCTACACCTTC. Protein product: CASSGAVANYGYTF.

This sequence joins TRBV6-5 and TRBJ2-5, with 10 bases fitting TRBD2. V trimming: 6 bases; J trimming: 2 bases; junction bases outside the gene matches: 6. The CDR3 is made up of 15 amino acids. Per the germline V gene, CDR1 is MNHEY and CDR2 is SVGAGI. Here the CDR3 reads CASRFTSGVQETQYF. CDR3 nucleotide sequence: TGTGCCAGCAGATTTACTAGCGGGGTACAAGAGACCCAGTACTTC.

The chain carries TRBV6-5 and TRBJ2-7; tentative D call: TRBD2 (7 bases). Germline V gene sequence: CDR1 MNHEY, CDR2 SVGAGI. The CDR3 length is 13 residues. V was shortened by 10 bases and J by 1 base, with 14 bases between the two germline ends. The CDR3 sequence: CATRGGDSYEQYF. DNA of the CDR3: TGTGCCACCCGAGGGGGGGATTCCTACGAGCAGTACTTC.

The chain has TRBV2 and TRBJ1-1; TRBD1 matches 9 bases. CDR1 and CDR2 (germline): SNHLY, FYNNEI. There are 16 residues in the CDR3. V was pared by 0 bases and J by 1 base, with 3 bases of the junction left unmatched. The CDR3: CASSEAQGAWNTEAFF. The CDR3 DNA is TGTGCCAGCAGTGAAGCACAGGGGGCATGGAACACTGAAGCTTTCTTT.

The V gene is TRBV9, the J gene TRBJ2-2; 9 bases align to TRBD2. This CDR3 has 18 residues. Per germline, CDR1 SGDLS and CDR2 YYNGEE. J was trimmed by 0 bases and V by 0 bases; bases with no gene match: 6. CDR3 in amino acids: CASSVGVAGATNTGELFF. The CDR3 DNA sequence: TGTGCCAGCAGCGTAGGGGTAGCGGGGGCCACGAACACCGGGGAGCTGTTTTTT.

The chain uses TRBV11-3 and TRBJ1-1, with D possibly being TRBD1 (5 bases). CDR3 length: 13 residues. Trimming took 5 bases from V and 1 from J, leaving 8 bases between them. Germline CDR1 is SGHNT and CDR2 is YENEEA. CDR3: CASSPGTNTEAFF. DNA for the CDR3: TGTGCCAGCAGCCCCGGGACGAACACTGAAGCTTTCTTT. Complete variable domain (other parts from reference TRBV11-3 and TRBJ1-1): EAGVVQSPRYKIIEKKQPVAFWCNPISGHNTLYWYLQNLGQGPELLIRYENEEAVDDSQLPKDRFSAERLKGVDSTLKIQPAELGDSAVYLCASSPGTNTEAFFGQGTRLTVV.

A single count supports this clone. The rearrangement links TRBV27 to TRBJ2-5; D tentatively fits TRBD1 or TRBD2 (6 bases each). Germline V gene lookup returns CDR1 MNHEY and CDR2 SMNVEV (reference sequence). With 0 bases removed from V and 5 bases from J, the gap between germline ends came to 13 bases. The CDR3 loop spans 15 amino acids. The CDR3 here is CASSLSTGAGETQYF. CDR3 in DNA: TGTGCCAGCAGTTTATCGACGGGGGCGGGCGAGACCCAGTACTTC.

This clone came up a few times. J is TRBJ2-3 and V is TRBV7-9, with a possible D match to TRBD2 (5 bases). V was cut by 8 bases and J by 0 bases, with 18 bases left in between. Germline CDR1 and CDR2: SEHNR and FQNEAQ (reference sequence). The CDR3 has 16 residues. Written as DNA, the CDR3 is TGTGCCAGCGAGCCATTAGAGGGCACTAGCACAGATACGCAGTATTTT. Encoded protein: CASEPLEGTSTDTQYF.

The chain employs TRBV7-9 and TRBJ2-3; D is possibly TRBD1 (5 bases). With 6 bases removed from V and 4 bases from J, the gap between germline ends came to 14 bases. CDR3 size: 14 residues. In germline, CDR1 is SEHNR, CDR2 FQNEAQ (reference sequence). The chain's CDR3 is CASRSGATADTQYF. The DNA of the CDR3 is TGTGCCAGCAGGTCTGGGGCGACCGCAGATACGCAGTATTTT.

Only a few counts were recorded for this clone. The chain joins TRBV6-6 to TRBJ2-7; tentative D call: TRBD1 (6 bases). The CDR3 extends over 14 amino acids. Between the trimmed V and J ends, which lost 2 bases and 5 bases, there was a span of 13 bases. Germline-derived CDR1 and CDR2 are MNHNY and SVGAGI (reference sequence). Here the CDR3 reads CASSYGGGGDEQYF. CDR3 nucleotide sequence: TGTGCCAGCAGTTACGGGGGCGGTGGGGACGAGCAGTACTTC.

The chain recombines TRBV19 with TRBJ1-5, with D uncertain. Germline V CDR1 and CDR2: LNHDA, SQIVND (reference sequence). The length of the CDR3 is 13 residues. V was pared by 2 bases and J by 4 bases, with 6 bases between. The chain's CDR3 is CASSIKHNQPQHF. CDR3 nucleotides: TGTGCCAGTAGTATAAAACATAATCAGCCCCAGCATTTT.

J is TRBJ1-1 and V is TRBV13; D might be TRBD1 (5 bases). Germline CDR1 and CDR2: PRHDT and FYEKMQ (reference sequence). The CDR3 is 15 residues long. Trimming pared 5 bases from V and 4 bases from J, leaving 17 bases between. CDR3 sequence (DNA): TGTGCCAGCAGCGCCGGGACGGTTGATAGCACTGAAGCTTTCTTT. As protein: CASSAGTVDSTEAFF.

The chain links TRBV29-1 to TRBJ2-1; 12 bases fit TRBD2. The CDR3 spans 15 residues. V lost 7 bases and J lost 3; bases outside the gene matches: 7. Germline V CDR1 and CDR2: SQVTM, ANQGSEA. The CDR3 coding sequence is TGCAGCGCAAAGACTAGCGGGGGTTTCTACAATGAGCAGTTCTTC. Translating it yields CSAKTSGGFYNEQFF.

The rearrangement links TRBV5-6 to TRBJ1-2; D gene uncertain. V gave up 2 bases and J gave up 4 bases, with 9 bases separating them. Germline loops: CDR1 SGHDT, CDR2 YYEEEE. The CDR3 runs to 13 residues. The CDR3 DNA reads TGTGCCAGCAGCTTTGAGGGTCTCTATGGCTACACCTTC. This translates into CASSFEGLYGYTF.

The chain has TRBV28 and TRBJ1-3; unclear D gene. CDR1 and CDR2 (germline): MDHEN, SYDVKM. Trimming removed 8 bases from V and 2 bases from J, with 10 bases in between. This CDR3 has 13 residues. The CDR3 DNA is TGTGCCAGCTCCGACGCCGCTGGAAACACCATATATTTT. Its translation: CASSDAAGNTIYF.

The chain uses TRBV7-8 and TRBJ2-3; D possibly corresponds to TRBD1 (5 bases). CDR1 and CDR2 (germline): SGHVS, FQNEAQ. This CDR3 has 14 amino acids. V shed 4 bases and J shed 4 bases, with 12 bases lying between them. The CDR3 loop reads CASSWGVGADTQYF. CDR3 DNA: TGTGCCAGCAGCTGGGGCGTTGGGGCAGATACGCAGTATTTT.

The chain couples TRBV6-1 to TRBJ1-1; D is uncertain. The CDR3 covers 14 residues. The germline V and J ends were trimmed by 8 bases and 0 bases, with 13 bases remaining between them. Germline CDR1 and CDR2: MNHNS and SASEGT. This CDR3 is CASCPAFMNTEAFF. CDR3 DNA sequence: TGTGCCAGCTGCCCGGCCTTCATGAACACTGAAGCTTTCTTT.